This T cell receptor (beta chain) was sequenced for a study of long-term antiretroviral therapy in people with HIV. Overall study findings and caveats: Blood obtained between the mid-2000s and the late 2010s may reflect older ART regimens. The clones with expansion before ART were dominant in the repertoire at all time points.

This was the immunoSEQ v3.0 assay at survey level. The repertoire was sequenced with immunoSEQ multiplex PCR; TCRdb's copy has only in-frame clones and lacks some. Of nearly 20,000 clones in the sample, about 80% were seen once. For this clone: Antigen: not known.

This receptor was taken from a woman between 40 and 55 years old with HIV. Sequencing used unsorted PBMCs, obtained 0.2 years after starting antiretroviral therapy.

DNA of the CDR3: TGTGCCAGCAGCCGGAACACAGATACGCAGTATTTT. Translation gives CASSRNTDTQYF. The chain recombines TRBV5-5 with TRBJ2-3; D unclear. The germline V gene encodes CDR1 SGHKS and CDR2 YYEKEE (reference sequence). Trimming pared 4 bases from V and 2 bases from J, leaving 5 bases between. CDR3 size: 12 residues.